Below, 31 T cell receptor beta chains from the same sample are listed, as sequenced in a study of naive and memory T cell subsets. This sample's treatment: skin biopsy from PPD injection site in Mantoux-positive individual. The library had UMIs added by 3' ligation of an oligonucleotide to TCR cDNA. The SP2 primer and nested alpha and beta constant region primers amplified ligated cDNA in four rounds. TCRdb itself ran the UMI-ligation and nested PCR reads through MiXCR, one entry per CDR3 protein. The sample holds some 40,000 distinct CDR3 sequences, approximately 9.9% seen once. This sample comprised skin, obtained from a tuberculin skin test site. Receptors were obtained from an adult in good health.

Here the CDR3 DNA reads TGTGCCAGCAGTTCCCCGGGACAGGTCCATGAAAAACTGTTTTTT. It translates to CASSSPGQVHEKLFF. The chain carries TRBV6-6 and TRBJ1-4; TRBD1 matches 8 bases. This CDR3 comprises 15 residues. V lost 4 bases and J lost 6; bases outside the gene matches: 7. Germline V gene lookup returns CDR1 MNHNY and CDR2 SVGAGI (reference sequence).

There are many counts of this clonotype. J is TRBJ2-7 and V is TRBV6-2 or TRBV6-3; D remains unclear. V was trimmed by 2 bases and J by 2 bases, leaving 19 bases between them. This CDR3 spans 17 amino acids. Germline CDR1 is MNHEY and CDR2 is SVGEGT. The CDR3 loop is CASSYRRPARATYEQYF. The CDR3 DNA follows: TGTGCCAGCAGTTACAGAAGGCCAGCGCGAGCCACCTACGAGCAGTACTTC.

This rearrangement joins TRBV5-5 to TRBJ2-5; 15 positions match TRBD2. The CDR3 is made up of 19 amino acids. Germline V CDR1 and CDR2: SGHKS, YYEKEE (reference sequence). J was trimmed by 3 bases and V by 0 bases; bases with no gene match: 9. The CDR3, as DNA: TGTGCCAGCAGCTTGGAATCGGGACTAGCGGGGGGTCGTAAAGAGACCCAGTACTTC. Amino acids: CASSLESGLAGGRKETQYF.

The V gene is TRBV20-1, the J gene TRBJ2-5; no clear D gene. CDR1 and CDR2 (germline): DFQATT, SNEGSKA (reference sequence). The V end lost 0 bases, the J end lost 4 bases, and 6 bases lay between the germline ends. The CDR3 is made up of 12 amino acids. DNA for the CDR3: TGCAGTGCTAGAGATGTGTCAGAGACCCAGTACTTC. Translation gives CSARDVSETQYF.

This clonotype was found a few times. This rearrangement joins TRBV7-2 to TRBJ1-6; perhaps TRBD1 as D (6 bases). V lost 1 base and J 6 bases, leaving 13 bases between the germline ends. CDR3 length: 16 amino acids. From germline, CDR1 is SGHTA and CDR2 FQGNSA. CDR3 sequence: CASSLGTGTTNSPLHF. The CDR3 nucleotides read TGTGCCAGCAGCTTAGGGACCGGGACAACTAATTCACCCCTCCACTTT.

This clonotype was seen more than once but under ten times. Compared with germline, one end of the junction differs, possibly owing to a read error. This chain joins TRBV2 and TRBJ1-2; 10 nucleotides match TRBD1. This CDR3 region has 14 residues. The germline V gene has CDR1 SNHLY and CDR2 FYNNEI. CDR3 bases: TGTGCCAGCACCGGAGGACAGGGGGACTATGGCGACACCTTC. Amino acids: CASTGGQGDYGDTF.

The chain carries TRBV12-3 or TRBV12-4 and TRBJ2-3; D possibly corresponds to TRBD1 (5 bases). The CDR3 sequence is 17 residues long. Trimming stripped 2 bases from V and 0 bases from J, with 15 bases between. The DNA for the CDR3 is TGTGCCAGCAGTTTAAAGGTTAGGACACCTAGCACAGATACGCAGTATTTT. It specifies CASSLKVRTPSTDTQYF.

The table lists this clonotype with many counts. This rearrangement joins TRBV2 to TRBJ2-1, with a possible D match to TRBD2 (6 bases). Germline V gives CDR1 SNHLY, CDR2 FYNNEI. This CDR3 has 15 amino acids. V lost 2 bases and J lost 7, with 15 bases in between. The CDR3 nucleotides are TGTGCCAGCAGTGAATGGACGGGAGACACGAATGAGCAGTTCTTC. Its protein product is CASSEWTGDTNEQFF.

This clonotype has at least ten counts. The V call is TRBV4-1, the J call TRBJ1-2; D possibly corresponds to TRBD1 (5 bases). CDR1 MGHRA and CDR2 YSYEKL come from the germline V gene. The length of the CDR3 is 14 residues. The germline V and J ends were trimmed by 0 bases and 7 bases, with 12 bases remaining between them. The CDR3 loop is CASSQEIGTLGYTF. For the CDR3, the DNA is TGCGCCAGCAGCCAAGAGATAGGGACCCTTGGCTACACCTTC.

This clonotype was recorded at least ten times. The V gene is TRBV6-6, the J gene TRBJ2-7; TRBD2 matches at 7 bases. The CDR3 consists of 15 residues. V was pared by 4 bases and J by 3 bases, with 9 bases of the junction left unmatched. The germline CDR1 and CDR2 sequences are MNHNY and SVGAGI (reference sequence). The CDR3 reads CASSSPGGSLYEQYF. In DNA, the CDR3 is TGTGCCAGCAGTTCCCCGGGGGGAAGTCTCTACGAGCAGTACTTC.

This clonotype was seen ten or more times. The gene calls are TRBV29-1 and TRBJ2-3, with 8 bases identical to TRBD1. This CDR3 is 11 amino acids long. The V gene end was trimmed by 8 bases and the J gene end by 5 bases; junction bases not matched to a gene: 3. The germline V gene encodes CDR1 SQVTM and CDR2 ANQGSEA. The CDR3 DNA follows: TGCAGCACCAGGGGGCTAGATACGCAGTATTTT. This codes for CSTRGLDTQYF.

This clonotype was observed at least ten times. The rearrangement links TRBV20-1 to TRBJ1-3, with 8 bases matching TRBD1. V lost 3 bases to trimming and J lost 4 bases; unmatched junction nucleotides: 5. The CDR3 totals 14 residues. Germline assignment: CDR1 DFQATT and CDR2 SNEGSKA (reference sequence). The CDR3: CSASQGATGNTIYF. The CDR3 DNA reads TGCAGTGCTAGTCAGGGGGCAACGGGAAACACCATATATTTT.

This clonotype was detected many times. V and J are TRBV20-1 and TRBJ2-2; the D gene could be TRBD1 or TRBD2 (5 bases each). Trimming took off 6 bases at V and 2 bases at J, with 10 bases between the two ends. CDR3 length: 13 amino acids. CDR1 and CDR2 (germline): DFQATT, SNEGSKA (reference sequence). CDR3 amino acids: CSAPGPNTGELFF. The CDR3 DNA reads as TGCAGTGCCCCGGGACCCAACACCGGGGAGCTGTTTTTT.

This clonotype was found a few times. The chain uses TRBV9 and TRBJ2-5; the match to TRBD2 covers 10 bases. The CDR3 runs 16 residues. Germline values: CDR1 SGDLS, CDR2 YYNGEE. Unmatched junction bases numbered 4, after V lost 0 bases and J lost 2 bases. CDR3 nucleotides: TGTGCCAGCAGCGTAGGAGGTAGCGGGGGGCAAGAGACCCAGTACTTC. It is translated as CASSVGGSGGQETQYF.

The rearrangement joins TRBV12-3 or TRBV12-4 to TRBJ1-5; D gene uncertain. The CDR3 runs 14 residues. Trimming pared 3 bases from V and 3 bases from J, leaving 9 bases between. As DNA, the CDR3 is TGTGCCAGCAGTTTCGGGCAGAACAATCAGCCCCAGCATTTT. Its protein product is CASSFGQNNQPQHF.

The CDR3 DNA sequence: TGCGCCAGCAGGGATATCTACCAGAAGGGGACTAATGAAAAACTGTTTTTT. Protein: CASRDIYQKGTNEKLFF. The chain carries TRBV4-1 and TRBJ1-4, with a possible D match to TRBD1 (5 bases). Looked up from germline, CDR1 is MGHRA and CDR2 is YSYEKL. The length of the CDR3 is 17 residues. V was trimmed by 6 bases and J by 2 bases, leaving 19 bases between them.

This clonotype was observed many times. The chain links TRBV7-2 to TRBJ1-4; the D is unclear. Germline assignment: CDR1 SGHTA and CDR2 FQGNSA. This CDR3 spans 13 amino acids. Deletions cut 4 bases from V and 8 bases from J, with 11 bases between. The CDR3 coding sequence is TGTGCCAGCAGCTCCGATATAGCAGAAAAACTGTTTTTT. Its translation is CASSSDIAEKLFF. The full variable domain, in which reference TRBV7-2 and TRBJ1-4 provide the parts outside the CDR3, is GAGVSQSPSNKVTEKGKDVELRCDPISGHTALYWYRQSLGQGLEFLIYFQGNSAPDKSGLPSDRFSAERTGGSVSTLTIQRTQQEDSAVYLCASSSDIAEKLFFGSGTQLSVL.

This clonotype was seen more than once but under ten times. The rearrangement links TRBV7-6 to TRBJ1-2; perhaps TRBD1 as D (5 bases). The CDR3 is 13 amino acids. The germline V gene encodes CDR1 SGHVS and CDR2 FNYEAQ. Trimming removed 1 base at V and 10 bases at J, with 13 bases between. CDR3 DNA: TGTGCCAGCAGCTTAGACCCGGGACTGATCTACACCTTC. Translation: CASSLDPGLIYTF.

This clonotype was seen repeatedly, ten times or more. The rearrangement joins TRBV3-1 to TRBJ2-7; 8 nucleotides line up with TRBD2. The CDR3 is 15 residues long. CDR1 and CDR2 from the germline V gene are LGHDT and YNNKEL (reference sequence). J was trimmed by 5 bases and V by 1 base; bases with no gene match: 7. CDR3 protein: CASSQARGRPDEQYF. CDR3 bases: TGTGCCAGCAGCCAAGCTCGCGGGAGGCCTGACGAGCAGTACTTC.

This clonotype was counted between two and nine times. This sequence joins TRBV15 and TRBJ2-4, with 7 bases lining up with TRBD2. The V gene end was trimmed by 4 bases and the J gene end by 1 base; junction bases not matched to a gene: 1. This CDR3 spans 14 amino acids. Germline-derived CDR1 and CDR2 are LNHNV and YYDKDF (reference sequence). The CDR3 DNA is TGTGCCACCAGCACGCGGGGGGCCAAAAACATTCAGTACTTC. This encodes CATSTRGAKNIQYF.

This clonotype was counted between two and nine times. The V gene is TRBV4-1, the J gene TRBJ2-5; D perhaps matches TRBD1 (5 bases). CDR1 is MGHRA and CDR2 is YSYEKL in the germline V gene. V shed 0 bases and J shed 2 bases, with 16 bases lying between them. The CDR3 covers 17 residues. The CDR3 region has the DNA TGCGCCAGCAGCCAAGATGTATATCGACAGACTCAAGAGACCCAGTACTTC. Translation: CASSQDVYRQTQETQYF.

This clonotype was picked up many times. The genes are TRBV7-2 and TRBJ2-6, with D perhaps TRBD2 (5 bases). The CDR3 runs to 15 residues. Germline assignment: CDR1 SGHTA and CDR2 FQGNSA. Trimming cost V 5 bases and J 4 bases, with 12 bases left between them. For the CDR3, the DNA is TGTGCCAGCAGCCCGACGAGGGTGGGGGCCAACGTCCTGACTTTC. It translates to CASSPTRVGANVLTF.

This chain connects TRBV11-3 to TRBJ2-1, with no clear D. The V end lost 1 base, the J end lost 7 bases, and 2 bases lay between the germline ends. The CDR3 totals 11 residues. Germline lookup yields CDR1 SGHNT and CDR2 YENEEA. CDR3 protein: CASSLANEQFF. The CDR3 bases are TGTGCCAGCAGCTTAGCGAATGAGCAGTTCTTC. The full variable domain, with the rest looked up from reference TRBV11-3 and TRBJ2-1, is EAGVVQSPRYKIIEKKQPVAFWCNPISGHNTLYWYLQNLGQGPELLIRYENEEAVDDSQLPKDRFSAERLKGVDSTLKIQPAELGDSAVYLCASSLANEQFFGPGTRLTVL.

There are a few counts of this clonotype. V and J are TRBV7-9 and TRBJ1-3; TRBD1 matches 9 bases. The CDR3 is 15 amino acids. V lost 5 bases and J lost 4; bases outside the gene matches: 6. Per the germline V gene, CDR1 is SEHNR and CDR2 is FQNEAQ (reference sequence). The CDR3 protein is CASSGDRGSGNTIYF. For the CDR3, the DNA is TGTGCCAGCAGCGGAGACAGGGGGTCAGGAAACACCATATATTTT.

This clonotype was observed a handful of times. The CDR3 here is CASSLGTGGLGQPQHF. The CDR3 DNA sequence: TGTGCCAGCAGTTTGGGGACAGGGGGCTTAGGCCAGCCCCAGCATTTT. V is TRBV28 and J is TRBJ1-5; 12 positions agree with TRBD1. The V gene's germline CDR1 is MDHEN and CDR2 SYDVKM. The CDR3 runs to 16 residues. Trimming removed 3 bases from V and 7 bases from J; junction bases left unmatched: 7.

This clonotype was detected ten times or more. The chain has TRBV6-2 or TRBV6-3 and TRBJ2-2; D may match TRBD1 or TRBD2 (5 bases each). The CDR3 has 13 amino acids. Germline V gene data show CDR1 as MNHEY and CDR2 as SVGEGT. V was clipped by 4 bases and J by 6 bases, with 9 bases between them. In nucleotides, the CDR3 is TGTGCCAGCAGTTGGGACGGGTCCGGGGAGCTGTTTTTT. Protein: CASSWDGSGELFF.

Many counts were recorded for this clonotype. The chain couples TRBV6-5 to TRBJ1-1; 8 bases agree with TRBD1. Germline V gene lookup returns CDR1 MNHEY and CDR2 SVGAGI. The CDR3 runs 13 residues. Trimming cost V 3 bases and J 4 bases; bases outside gene matches: 1. CDR3 amino acids: CASSYTGGTEAFF. DNA of the CDR3: TGTGCCAGCAGTTATACAGGGGGCACTGAAGCTTTCTTT.

This chain links TRBV7-2 with TRBJ2-7; a possible D gene is TRBD2 (6 bases). The CDR3 sequence is 16 residues long. The V end was cut by 5 bases, the J end by 5 bases, with 22 bases between. Per the germline V gene, CDR1 is SGHTA and CDR2 is FQGNSA. DNA for the CDR3: TGTGCCAGCAGCCTCGCTATAGGAGAGGGCGGGGACGAGCAGTACTTC. Residues: CASSLAIGEGGDEQYF.

The chain uses TRBV28 and TRBJ1-3, with 8 bases matching TRBD1. The germline V gene encodes CDR1 MDHEN and CDR2 SYDVKM. The J segment lost 4 bases and the V segment lost 7 bases, leaving 9 bases of the junction unmatched. This CDR3 is 15 amino acids long. The CDR3 is CASITGQGLGNTIYF. DNA of the CDR3: TGTGCCAGCATAACCGGACAGGGACTAGGAAACACCATATATTTT.

The rearrangement links TRBV27 to TRBJ1-1; no clear D. The CDR3 is 13 amino acids. Trimming took 3 bases from V and 6 from J, leaving 11 bases between them. CDR1 is MNHEY, CDR2 SMNVEV, per germline (reference sequence). CDR3 sequence reads: CASSLAVTSEAFF. CDR3 bases: TGTGCCAGCAGTTTGGCTGTGACATCTGAAGCTTTCTTT.

At least ten counts were recorded for this clonotype. The chain joins TRBV28 to TRBJ2-7; 7 bases are a match to TRBD1. Trimming removed 6 bases from V and 5 bases from J; junction bases left unmatched: 7. CDR3 length equals 13 residues. Germline values: CDR1 MDHEN, CDR2 SYDVKM. In DNA form, the CDR3 reads TGTGCCAGCAGGATAGACAGGGCTCACGAGCAGTACTTC. This translates into CASRIDRAHEQYF.